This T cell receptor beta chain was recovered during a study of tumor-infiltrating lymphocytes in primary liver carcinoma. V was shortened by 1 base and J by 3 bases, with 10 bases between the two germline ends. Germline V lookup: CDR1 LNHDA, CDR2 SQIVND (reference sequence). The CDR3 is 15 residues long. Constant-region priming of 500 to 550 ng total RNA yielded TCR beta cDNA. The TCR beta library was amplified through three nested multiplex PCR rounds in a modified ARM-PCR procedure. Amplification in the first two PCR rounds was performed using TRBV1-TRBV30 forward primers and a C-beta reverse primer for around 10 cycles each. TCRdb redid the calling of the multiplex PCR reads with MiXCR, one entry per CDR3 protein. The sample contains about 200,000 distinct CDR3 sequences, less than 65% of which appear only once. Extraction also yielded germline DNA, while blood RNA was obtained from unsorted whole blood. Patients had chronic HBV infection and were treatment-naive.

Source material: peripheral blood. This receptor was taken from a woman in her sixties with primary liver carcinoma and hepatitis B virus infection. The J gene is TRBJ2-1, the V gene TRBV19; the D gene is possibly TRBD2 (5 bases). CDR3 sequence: CASSIAGIHYNEQFF. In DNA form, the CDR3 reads TGTGCCAGTAGTATAGCGGGAATTCACTACAATGAGCAGTTCTTC.